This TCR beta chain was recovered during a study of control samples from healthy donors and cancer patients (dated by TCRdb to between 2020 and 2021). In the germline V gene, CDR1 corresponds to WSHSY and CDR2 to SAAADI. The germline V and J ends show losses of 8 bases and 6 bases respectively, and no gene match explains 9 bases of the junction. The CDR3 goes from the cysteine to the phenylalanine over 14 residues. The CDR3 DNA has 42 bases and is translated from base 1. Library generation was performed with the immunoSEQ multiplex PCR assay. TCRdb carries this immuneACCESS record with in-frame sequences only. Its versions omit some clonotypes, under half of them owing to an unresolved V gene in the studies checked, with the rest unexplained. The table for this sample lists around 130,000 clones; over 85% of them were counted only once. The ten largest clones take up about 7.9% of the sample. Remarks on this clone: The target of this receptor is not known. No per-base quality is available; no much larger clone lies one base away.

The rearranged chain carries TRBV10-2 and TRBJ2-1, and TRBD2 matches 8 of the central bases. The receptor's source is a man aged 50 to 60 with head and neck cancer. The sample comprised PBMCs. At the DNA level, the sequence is TGCGCCAGCGGGGACGGGGGGGCCCCCAATGAGCAGTTCTTC. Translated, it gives CASGDGGAPNEQFF.